The clone carrying this TCR beta chain was observed a handful of times. This record comes from a study of identical twins. TCRdb recomputed calls from the 5' RACE reads with MiXCR, one row per CDR3 protein. The data hold around 220,000 distinct CDR3 sequences, with approximately 10% observed a single time. The CDR3 is 13 residues long. Germline V lookup: CDR1 SNHLY, CDR2 FYNNEI. Between the trimmed V and J ends, which lost 3 bases and 8 bases, there was a span of 13 bases. This chain links TRBV2 with TRBJ1-2; D is perhaps TRBD1 (5 bases). The sequenced material came from memory T cells sorted from blood. This sequence originates from a middle-aged man in good health. CDR3 in DNA: TGTGCCAGCAGTGAGGGCAGGGCAGTCGGCTACACCTTC. This encodes CASSEGRAVGYTF.